This passage covers 23 T cell receptor beta chains from one sample sequenced in a study of tumor and adjacent non-tumor tissue in lung cancer. A modified ARM-PCR protocol with three rounds of nested PCR amplified TCRbeta. TCRdb called the multiplex PCR reads again in MiXCR, with one record for every CDR3 protein. The table has fewer than 120,000 distinct CDR3 sequences, nearly 85% seen once. RNA was extracted from bulk tissue without any cell sorting. Sequencing was performed on lung tumor tissue. These receptors originate from a man between 65 and 85 years old with non-small cell lung cancer.

With regard to this clonotype: The junction departs from germline at one end; a sequencing error may be responsible. The rearrangement joins TRBV12-3 or TRBV12-4 to TRBJ2-4, with a tentative D call TRBD1 (5 bases). CDR3 size: 15 residues. The CDR3 region has the DNA TGTACCAGCAGTTCAACCGACAGCTCATCAGACATTCAGTACTTC. Its protein is CTSSSTDSSSDIQYF.

The chain carries TRBV6-5 and TRBJ2-2; no clear D. The CDR3 covers 14 residues. V lost 9 bases and J lost 1, with 12 bases in between. Germline CDR1 is MNHEY and CDR2 is SVGAGI. The CDR3 loop reads CASYRAMNTGELFF. The CDR3 DNA reads as TGTGCCAGTTACCGGGCCATGAACACCGGGGAGCTGTTTTTT.

This clonotype was recorded only once. The V and J genes are TRBV12-5 and TRBJ1-5, with unresolved D. The J call could be wrong; TRBJ2-3 is a better fit for the DNA end. The germline CDR1 and CDR2 sequences are LGHNT and FRNRAP. The CDR3 runs to 13 residues. This CDR3 is CASGFDKNQPQYF. The CDR3 DNA sequence: TGTGCTAGTGGTTTTGATAAAAATCAGCCCCAGTATTTT.

The rearrangement uses TRBV5-4 and TRBJ1-6, with 11 nucleotides matching TRBD1. This CDR3 contains 17 residues. Germline V CDR1 and CDR2: SGHNT, YYREEE (reference sequence). The CDR3 bases are TGTGTCAACTGCACCGGGACAGGGGGAGGGATTAATTCACCCCTCCACTTT. Protein product: CVNCTGTGGGINSPLHF. The full variable domain, in which reference TRBV5-4 and TRBJ1-6 provide the parts outside the CDR3, is ETGVTQSPTHLIKTRGQQVTLRCSSQSGHNTVSWYQQALGQGPQFIFQYYREEENGRGNFPPRFSGLQFPNYSSELNVNALELDDSALYLCVNCTGTGGGINSPLHFGNGTRLTVT.

Regarding this clonotype: The junction departs from the called germline gene at one end, perhaps through a read error. This chain connects TRBV6-1 to TRBJ2-1; 8 nucleotides agree with TRBD2. Germline values: CDR1 MNHNS, CDR2 SASEGT. CDR3 length: 19 residues. The CDR3, as DNA: TGTACCAGCAGTGATCCGGGAGGGCCGGGCTTGCTCGCCTACAATGAACAGTTCTTC. Translating it yields CTSSDPGGPGLLAYNEQFF.

This chain links TRBV4-2 with TRBJ1-2; D is undetermined. CDR1 LGHNA and CDR2 YNFKEQ come from the germline V gene. This CDR3 spans 14 amino acids. V lost 4 bases to trimming and J lost 3 bases, with 12 bases between them. CDR3: CASSLVWVDYGYTF. The CDR3 DNA sequence: TGTGCCAGCAGCCTAGTGTGGGTTGACTATGGCTACACCTTC.

Points on this clonotype: The conserved phenylalanine or tryptophan is not found at the CDR3 terminus, so this likely reflects a read error. The chain joins TRBV20-1 to TRBJ2-7; D might be TRBD2 (5 bases). Trimming took 6 bases from V and 3 from J, leaving 18 bases between them. The CDR3 sequence is 14 residues long. In germline, CDR1 is DFQATT, CDR2 SNEGSKA (reference sequence). The DNA for the CDR3 is TGCAGTGCCCAAGCGGTCCGGTCGAGCTACGAGCAGTACTCC. This translates into CSAQAVRSSYEQYS.

In this sample, this clonotype turned up many times. V gene TRBV6-5 combines with J gene TRBJ1-2; D is perhaps TRBD1 (6 bases). CDR3 size: 16 residues. Trimming took 0 bases from V and 4 from J, leaving 15 bases between them. Germline CDR1 reads MNHEY; CDR2 reads SVGAGI. The CDR3 DNA reads as TGTGCCAGCAGTTACTCGGGGGACACCCTAGTCTATGGCTACACCTTC. Translation gives CASSYSGDTLVYGYTF.

As regards this clonotype: A read error may produce the germline difference seen at one junction end. The chain uses TRBV10-3 and TRBJ2-7, with D possibly matching TRBD1 (5 bases). Per the germline V gene, CDR1 is ENHRY and CDR2 is SYGVKD. CDR3 length: 14 amino acids. This CDR3 is CAISDAGNPYEQYF. The CDR3 coding sequence is TGTGCCATCAGTGATGCAGGGAACCCCTACGAGCAGTACTTT.

This clonotype was seen a single time. A read error may account for a junction end that differs from germline. The chain has TRBV12-3 or TRBV12-4 and TRBJ1-6; D might be TRBD1 (6 bases). The CDR3 sequence is 15 residues long. CDR3 DNA: TGTCCCAGCATTTTACGAGGGGGTGGCGGTTTACCCCTCCACTTT. It specifies CPSILRGGGGLPLHF.

A remark on this clonotype: A junction end diverges from the germline sequence, so it may reflect a read error. The V and J genes are TRBV29-1 and TRBJ2-7, with D maybe TRBD1 (7 bases). CDR1 SQVTM and CDR2 ANQGSEA come from the germline V gene. The CDR3 loop spans 12 amino acids. CDR3 in amino acids: CCGETGNREQYF. The CDR3 region has the DNA TGCTGCGGGGAGACAGGGAATCGGGAGCAATACTTC.

As to this clonotype: A much larger clone differs by one base, so this may be a read error. This chain connects TRBV5-6 to TRBJ1-1; the D gene is possibly TRBD1 (6 bases). This CDR3 has 15 residues. Trimming took off 4 bases at V and 1 base at J, with 14 bases between the two ends. The germline gives CDR1 SGHDT, CDR2 YYEEEE. This CDR3 reads CASSLRGTSNTEAFF. The CDR3 bases are TGTGCCAGCAGCCTCCGAGGGACATCGAACACTGAAGCTTTCTTT.

In its sample, this clonotype was seen once. The chain combines TRBV11-3 with TRBJ2-3; no firm D call. The V end lost 5 bases, the J end lost 2 bases, and 14 bases lay between the germline ends. This CDR3 is 15 amino acids long. Germline CDR1 is SGHNT and CDR2 is YENEEA. CDR3 protein: CASSPRYGTTDTQYF. CDR3 coding DNA: TGTGCCAGCAGCCCAAGATATGGAACCACAGATACGCAGTATTTT.

This clonotype was detected once. One junction end does not reproduce the germline sequence, and a read error may be involved. The genes are TRBV11-2 and TRBJ2-2, with a tentative D call TRBD2 (5 bases). The CDR3 spans 14 residues. Germline V gives CDR1 SGHAT, CDR2 FQNNGV. CDR3 sequence reads: CASSLDRQSGELLF. For the CDR3, the DNA is TGTGCCAGCAGCCTGGATAGGCAGTCCGGGGAGCTGTTATTT.

This chain links TRBV6-5 with TRBJ2-1; D unclear. Between the trimmed V and J ends, which lost 4 bases and 3 bases, there was a span of 16 bases. The CDR3 has 16 amino acids. From germline, CDR1 is MNHEY and CDR2 SVGAGI. The CDR3 DNA reads as TGTGCCAGCAGTTGCGGTGTAGGAGATTACTACAATGAGCAGTTCTTC. It translates to CASSCGVGDYYNEQFF.

Worth noting for this clonotype: One junction end does not reproduce the germline sequence, and a read error may be involved. This sequence joins TRBV11-2 and TRBJ1-1; no clear D. From germline, CDR1 is SGHAT and CDR2 FQNNGV. This CDR3 has 15 amino acids. CDR3: CASSFAISRNTEAFF. CDR3 nucleotides: TGTGCGAGCAGCTTCGCCATTTCAAGGAACACCGAAGCTTTCTTT.

A word on this clonotype: One end of the junction is discordant with germline, which a read error may explain. This rearrangement joins TRBV7-8 to TRBJ1-4; maybe TRBD1 (5 bases). Germline CDR1 SGHVS, CDR2 FQNEAQ. The CDR3 spans 14 residues. CDR3 bases: TGTACCAGCATCCTACTGGGGGCTAATGAAAAACTGTTTTTT. Its protein product is CTSILLGANEKLFF.

For this clonotype: This may come from a read error, since a much larger clone is one base off. No conserved phenylalanine or tryptophan is present at the end of the CDR3, so a read error is the likely explanation. This chain links TRBV30 with TRBJ1-1; perhaps TRBD1 as D (5 bases). V was trimmed by 5 bases and J by 6 bases, leaving 22 bases between them. The length of the CDR3 is 15 residues. The V gene's germline CDR1 is GTSNPN and CDR2 SVGIG (reference sequence). The CDR3 DNA is TGTGCCTGGGCTCACGGGTCAGGGTTACTTTCTGAAGCTTTCCTT. Translated: CAWAHGSGLLSEAFL.

As concerns this clonotype: At one end the junction does not follow the germline gene, possibly because of a read error. The CDR3 region is CASSLVGIRVAGELSF. DNA for the CDR3: TGTGCCAGCAGCTTAGTTGGCATAAGGGTTGCCGGGGAGCTGTCTTTT. This sequence joins TRBV11-2 and TRBJ2-2; TRBD2 is a possible D gene (5 bases). Germline CDR1 SGHAT, CDR2 FQNNGV. The CDR3 has 16 amino acids.

A word on this clonotype: The conserved phenylalanine or tryptophan normally closing the CDR3 is absent here, so this likely arose from a read error. The chain recombines TRBV10-3 with TRBJ2-3, with 10 bases identical to TRBD2. The CDR3 has 14 residues. From germline, CDR1 is ENHRY and CDR2 SYGVKD. The CDR3 loop is CTINLAGESNTQYL. The CDR3 coding sequence is TGTACCATCAACCTAGCGGGAGAATCGAATACGCAGTATCTT.

This clonotype was found a few times. The germline gene is not matched at one end of the junction; a read error may be the cause. The rearrangement joins TRBV13 to TRBJ2-7; either TRBD1 or TRBD2 may fit D (5 bases each). The V gene's germline CDR1 is PRHDT and CDR2 FYEKMQ (reference sequence). This CDR3 region has 13 residues. DNA for the CDR3: TGTGCCAGCGGCTCAACCATGGGGGACGAACAGTACTTC. It is translated as CASGSTMGDEQYF. Filled out from reference TRBV13 and TRBJ2-7, the complete variable domain reads AAGVIQSPRHLIKEKRETATLKCYPIPRHDTVYWYQQGPGQDPQFLISFYEKMQSDKGSIPDRFSAQQFSDYHSELNMSSLELGDSALYFCASGSTMGDEQYFGPGTRLTVT.

With respect to this clonotype: A much larger clone is a single base away; this may be a read error. The CDR3 protein is CATSGQGNNKQFF. CDR3 coding DNA: TGTGCCACCTCAGGACAGGGGAACAATAAGCAGTTCTTC. The chain is built from TRBV24-1 and TRBJ2-1; 9 nucleotides agree with TRBD1. The CDR3 covers 13 residues. Per germline, CDR1 KGHDR and CDR2 SFDVKD.

As regards this clonotype: The junction departs from the called germline gene at one end, perhaps through a read error. V and J are TRBV5-1 and TRBJ2-5, with 9 nucleotides matching TRBD1. This CDR3 spans 15 amino acids. Germline V lookup: CDR1 SGHRS, CDR2 YFSETQ. CDR3 residues: CASNLGGQGQETQHF. Written as DNA, the CDR3 is TGCGCCAGCAACTTGGGGGGACAGGGACAAGAGACCCAGCACTTC. The complete variable domain, with remaining parts taken from reference TRBV5-1 and TRBJ2-5, reads KAGVTQTPRYLIKTRGQQVTLSCSPISGHRSVSWYQQTPGQGLQFLFEYFSETQRNKGNFPGRFSGRQFSNSRSEMNVSTLELGDSALYLCASNLGGQGQETQHFGPGTRLLVL.